The entry below gives a single T cell receptor beta chain sequence along with its context. The sample comes from a study of blood T cell repertoires in COVID-19. Study background: Both acute and convalescent COVID-19 samples were obtained from the United States, Italy and Spain. T cells, B-cell-depleted T cells, or PBMCs provided the cDNA or gDNA that served as material.

Original handling: Estimation of nucleated cell counts was performed using reference gene primer amplification. The table came from immunoSEQ multiplex PCR; TCRdb's copy has only in-frame clones and leaves some out. That table furnishes V, J and clone size, whereas the DNA furnished D and trimming. The sample includes about 200,000 clones, 85% to 90% seen only once; the top ten take around 1.4%. This CDR3 is built from 14 residues. Germline V gene lookup returns CDR1 SGDLS and CDR2 YYNGEE. Trimming stripped 0 bases from V and 0 bases from J, with 4 bases between. The V gene is TRBV9, the J gene TRBJ2-1; D remains unclear. The sequenced material came from peripheral blood. The sequence derives from a man between 18 and 29 years old with active or convalescent COVID-19. The CDR3 DNA reads as TGTGCCAGCAGCGTAGGAGCCTCCTACAATGAGCAGTTCTTC. Protein sequence: CASSVGASYNEQFF.